These 14 T cell receptor beta chains share one sample of origin, sequenced in a study of shared clonotypes between healthy human individuals. Using immunoSEQ multiplex PCR, the repertoire was profiled, and TCRdb retains in-frame clones only, with some absent. Here the sample spans over 950,000 clones, 77% being singletons. The sequenced sample was memory CD4+ T cells from PBMCs. Subset of the sample: CD45RA-negative fraction. The receptors originated from a man aged 18 to 29 in good health. Some clones in this sample may be carry-over from other donors' samples.

The rearrangement joins TRBV5-1 to TRBJ2-1; TRBD2 aligns across 11 bases. In germline, CDR1 is SGHRS, CDR2 YFSETQ. The CDR3 length is 17 residues. J lost 6 bases, V lost 1 base, and 9 bases had no gene match. DNA of the CDR3: TGCGCCAGCAGCTTGCAGCTCCCGACTAGCGGGGTCAATGAGCAGTTCTTC. Its protein is CASSLQLPTSGVNEQFF.

CDR3 nucleotide sequence: TGTGCCAGCAGCCAGGGGGGGGTTCCAAACACTGAAGCTTTCTTT. Translation gives CASSQGGVPNTEAFF. The chain recombines TRBV7-2 with TRBJ1-1; 7 bases line up with TRBD1. Per germline, CDR1 SGHTA and CDR2 FQGNSA. After removal of 5 bases from V and 2 bases from J, the junction contained 8 bases not matched to a gene. This CDR3 contains 15 residues.

The V call is TRBV4-1, the J call TRBJ1-6; unclear D gene. Trimming left V 0 bases short and J 11 bases short, with 11 bases between. Germline assignment: CDR1 MGHRA and CDR2 YSYEKL. There are 14 residues in the CDR3. CDR3 DNA: TGCGCCAGCAGCCAAGAAGGCTCCGAAACACCCCTCCACTTT. Translating gives CASSQEGSETPLHF.

The chain carries TRBV14 and TRBJ2-1, with D possibly being TRBD1 (5 bases). The CDR3 runs 16 residues. Trimming took 1 base from V and 0 from J, leaving 10 bases between them. Per germline, CDR1 SGHDN and CDR2 FVKESK. The CDR3 DNA reads as TGTGCCAGCAGCCAAGGCACAGGATTCTCCTACAATGAGCAGTTCTTC. Encoded protein: CASSQGTGFSYNEQFF.

Note on this clone: A single base separates this from a much larger clone, so it may be a read error. The J gene is TRBJ2-5, the V gene TRBV10-2, with D uncertain. The ends were cut back, 4 bases at V and 7 bases at J, with 16 bases in the middle. CDR3 length: 14 amino acids. Germline V gives CDR1 WSHSY, CDR2 SAAADI. For the CDR3, the DNA is TGCGCCAGCAGTGGCAACCGGCGAGATGGGACCCAGTACTTC. Encoded protein: CASSGNRRDGTQYF.

The CDR3 bases are TGTGCCATCAGGGCGAGCGGGGGCGGGGAGCAGTACTTC. This sequence encodes CAIRASGGGEQYF. V and J are TRBV10-3 and TRBJ2-7, with TRBD2 identical over 8 bases. Germline trimming cut 6 bases from V and 7 bases from J; bases unmatched to any gene: 8. CDR3 length equals 13 residues. The germline gives CDR1 ENHRY, CDR2 SYGVKD.

The chain joins TRBV15 to TRBJ1-1; D might be TRBD1 (5 bases). The CDR3 consists of 15 residues. Germline CDR1 is LNHNV and CDR2 is YYDKDF (reference sequence). With 1 base removed from V and 1 base from J, the gap between germline ends came to 10 bases. The CDR3 nucleotides are TGTGCCACCAGCAGAGGGGGCAGCTCGAACACTGAAGCTTTCTTT. It is translated as CATSRGGSSNTEAFF.

With regard to this clone: Additional DNA sequences in this sample encode the identical CDR3. This chain links TRBV2 with TRBJ1-1; 9 positions agree with TRBD1. The germline CDR1 and CDR2 sequences are SNHLY and FYNNEI. The CDR3 is made up of 13 amino acids. V dropped 4 bases and J dropped 5; count of bases not matched to a gene: 2. The CDR3 sequence is CASSADRGTEAFF. CDR3 sequence (DNA): TGTGCCAGCAGTGCTGACAGGGGGACTGAAGCTTTCTTT.

This chain links TRBV28 with TRBJ1-5; 7 positions match TRBD1. This CDR3 comprises 17 residues. Per the germline V gene, CDR1 is MDHEN and CDR2 is SYDVKM. V gave up 4 bases and J gave up 3 bases; unmatched junction bases: 12. Here the CDR3 reads CASSSRTGTAFNQPQHF. CDR3 bases: TGTGCCAGCAGTTCGCGGACAGGCACAGCATTCAATCAGCCCCAGCATTTT.

The rearrangement uses TRBV28 and TRBJ1-2; TRBD1 agrees at 8 bases. The CDR3 contains 14 residues. Per the germline V gene, CDR1 is MDHEN and CDR2 is SYDVKM. J lost 4 bases, V lost 6 bases, and 7 bases had no gene match. This chain's CDR3 is CASSTTGVGYGYTF. The CDR3 bases are TGTGCCAGCAGCACGACAGGGGTGGGCTATGGCTACACCTTC.

The gene calls are TRBV6-1 and TRBJ2-4; weak D call: TRBD2 (6 bases). Germline lookup yields CDR1 MNHNS and CDR2 SASEGT. There are 13 residues in the CDR3. V gave up 2 bases and J gave up 13 bases, with 15 bases separating them. DNA of the CDR3: TGTGCCAGCAGTGAATACCCTCCGGGAGAGCAGTACTTC. Translated, it gives CASSEYPPGEQYF.

The V gene is TRBV19, the J gene TRBJ1-5; D is unresolved. CDR3 length: 15 amino acids. Germline CDR1 is LNHDA and CDR2 is SQIVND (reference sequence). V was pared by 1 base and J by 3 bases, with 10 bases between. This chain's CDR3 is CASSIGLTHNQPQHF. CDR3 coding DNA: TGTGCCAGTAGTATAGGTCTCACCCACAATCAGCCCCAGCATTTT.

J is TRBJ2-2 and V is TRBV27; 7 bases agree with TRBD2. CDR1 and CDR2 (germline): MNHEY, SMNVEV (reference sequence). The CDR3 covers 14 residues. The V segment lost 6 bases and the J segment 4 bases; nucleotides outside the gene matches: 5. CDR3 nucleotides: TGTGCCAGCAGCCAGGGACTACGCACCGGGGAGCTGTTTTTT. It specifies CASSQGLRTGELFF.

The chain employs TRBV6-5 and TRBJ2-5; 8 bases align to TRBD1. The CDR3 loop spans 13 amino acids. V shed 7 bases, J shed 5 bases, and the junction held 6 bases outside the gene matches. Germline loops: CDR1 MNHEY, CDR2 SVGAGI. CDR3 in amino acids: CASNTYRGETQYF. The CDR3 DNA sequence: TGTGCCAGCAATACCTACAGGGGGGAGACCCAGTACTTC.